This T cell receptor (beta chain) was recorded in a study of blood T cell repertoires in COVID-19. The wider study: COVID-19 samples from acute and convalescent phases originated in the United States, Italy and Spain.

Produced via immunoSEQ multiplex PCR; TCRdb's table is partial and in-frame only. The data hold over 65,000 clones, with less than 85% observed a single time. Germline V lookup: CDR1 SGHTA, CDR2 FQGNSA. V was pared by 4 bases and J by 4 bases, with 10 bases between. This CDR3 is built from 13 residues. The chain recombines TRBV7-2 with TRBJ1-2; no firm D call. The clonotype was recovered from an elderly man with active COVID-19. The source material was peripheral blood. CDR3 residues: CASSSSQFYGYTF. CDR3 sequence (DNA): TGTGCCAGCAGCTCTTCACAGTTCTATGGCTACACCTTC.